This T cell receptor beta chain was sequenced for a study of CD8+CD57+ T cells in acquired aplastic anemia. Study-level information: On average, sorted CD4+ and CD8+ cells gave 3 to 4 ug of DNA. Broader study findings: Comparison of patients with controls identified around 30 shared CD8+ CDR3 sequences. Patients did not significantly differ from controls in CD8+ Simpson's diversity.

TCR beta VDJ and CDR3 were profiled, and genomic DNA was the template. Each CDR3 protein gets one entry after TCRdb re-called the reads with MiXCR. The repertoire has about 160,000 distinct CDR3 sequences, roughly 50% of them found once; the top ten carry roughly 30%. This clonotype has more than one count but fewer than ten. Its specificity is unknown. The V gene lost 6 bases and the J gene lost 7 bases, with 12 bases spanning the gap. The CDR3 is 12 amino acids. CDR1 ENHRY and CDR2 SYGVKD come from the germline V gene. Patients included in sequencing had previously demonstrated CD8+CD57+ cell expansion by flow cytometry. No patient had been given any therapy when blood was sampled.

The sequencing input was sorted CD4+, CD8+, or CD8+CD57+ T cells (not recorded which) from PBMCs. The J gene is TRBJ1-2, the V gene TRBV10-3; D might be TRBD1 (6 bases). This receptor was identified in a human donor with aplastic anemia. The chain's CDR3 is CAIRETGFGYTF. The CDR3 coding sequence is TGTGCCATCAGAGAAACAGGGTTTGGCTACACCTTC.